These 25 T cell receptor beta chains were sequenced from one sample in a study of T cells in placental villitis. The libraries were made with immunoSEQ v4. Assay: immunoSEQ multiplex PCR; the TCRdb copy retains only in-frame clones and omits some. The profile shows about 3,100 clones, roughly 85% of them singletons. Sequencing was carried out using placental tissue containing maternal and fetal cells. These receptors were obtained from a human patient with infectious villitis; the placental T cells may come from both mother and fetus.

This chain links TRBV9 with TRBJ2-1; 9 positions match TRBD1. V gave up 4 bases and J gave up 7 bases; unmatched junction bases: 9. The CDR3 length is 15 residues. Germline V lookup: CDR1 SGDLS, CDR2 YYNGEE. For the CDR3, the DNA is TGTGCCAGCAGCTCCCAGGACAGGGGCCGTAATGAGCAGTTCTTC. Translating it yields CASSSQDRGRNEQFF.

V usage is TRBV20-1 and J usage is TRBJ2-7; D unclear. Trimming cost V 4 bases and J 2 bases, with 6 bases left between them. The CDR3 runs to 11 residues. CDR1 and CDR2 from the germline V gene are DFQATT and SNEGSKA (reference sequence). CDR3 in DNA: TGCAGTGCTAAGGACGCCTACGAGCAGTACTTC. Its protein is CSAKDAYEQYF.

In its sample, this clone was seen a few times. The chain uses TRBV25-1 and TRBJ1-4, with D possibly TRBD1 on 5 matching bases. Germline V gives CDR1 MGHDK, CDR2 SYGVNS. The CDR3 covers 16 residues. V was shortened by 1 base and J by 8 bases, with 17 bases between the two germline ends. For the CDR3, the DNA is TGTGCCAGCAGTGAATCTTTGGGACTTCTGGGGGAAAAACTGTTTTTT. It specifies CASSESLGLLGEKLFF.

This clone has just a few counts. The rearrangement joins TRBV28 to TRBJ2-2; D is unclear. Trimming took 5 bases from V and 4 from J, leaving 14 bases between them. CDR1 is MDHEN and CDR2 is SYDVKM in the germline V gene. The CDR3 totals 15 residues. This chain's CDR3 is CASSPETPGTGELFF. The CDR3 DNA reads TGTGCCAGCAGTCCAGAGACTCCGGGCACCGGGGAGCTGTTTTTT.

CDR3 sequence (DNA): TGTGCCAGCAGCTTCAGACTAGCGGGGGCCTACGAGCAGTACTTC. Protein: CASSFRLAGAYEQYF. The V call is TRBV11-2, the J call TRBJ2-7, with TRBD2 matching over 12 bases. With 3 bases clipped from V and 2 bases from J, the junction kept 2 bases outside the gene matches. The CDR3 has 15 residues. Germline lookup yields CDR1 SGHAT and CDR2 FQNNGV. Full variable domain (rest looked up from reference TRBV11-2 and TRBJ2-7): EAGVAQSPRYKIIEKRQSVAFWCNPISGHATLYWYQQILGQGPKLLIQFQNNGVVDDSQLPKDRFSAERLKGVDSTLKIQPAKLEDSAVYLCASSFRLAGAYEQYFGPGTRLTVT.

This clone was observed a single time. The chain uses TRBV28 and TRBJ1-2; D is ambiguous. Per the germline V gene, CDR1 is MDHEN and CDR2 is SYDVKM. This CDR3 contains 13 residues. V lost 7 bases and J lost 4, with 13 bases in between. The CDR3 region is CASTSGLIYGYTF. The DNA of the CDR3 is TGTGCCAGCACCAGCGGGCTTATCTATGGCTACACCTTC.

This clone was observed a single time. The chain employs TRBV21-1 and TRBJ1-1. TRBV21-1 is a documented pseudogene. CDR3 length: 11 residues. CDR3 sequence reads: CASSMGTEAFF. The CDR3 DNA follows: TGTGCCAGCAGCATGGGGACTGAAGCTTTCTTT.

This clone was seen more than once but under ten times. The CDR3 region has the DNA TGCGCCAGCCGGGGGCAAAACTATGGCTACACCTTC. Encoded protein: CASRGQNYGYTF. The chain is built from TRBV10-2 and TRBJ1-2, with D possibly being TRBD1 (6 bases). Germline V CDR1 and CDR2: WSHSY, SAAADI. Deletions cut 8 bases from V and 2 bases from J, with 9 bases between. The CDR3 runs to 12 residues.

CDR3 region: CASSQDSSKGNTIYF. For the CDR3, the DNA is TGTGCCAGCAGCCAAGATAGTTCAAAAGGAAACACCATATATTTT. The chain is built from TRBV3-1 (or the pseudogene TRBV3-2) and TRBJ1-3; D ambiguous. Germline V gene sequence: CDR1 LGHDT, CDR2 YNNKEL (reference sequence). V lost 0 bases and J 4 bases, leaving 10 bases between the germline ends. The length of the CDR3 is 15 residues.

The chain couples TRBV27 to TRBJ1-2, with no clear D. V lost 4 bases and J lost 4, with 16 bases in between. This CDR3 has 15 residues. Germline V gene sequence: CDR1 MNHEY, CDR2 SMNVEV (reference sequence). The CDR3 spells CASSSPGFGFYGYTF. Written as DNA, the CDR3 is TGTGCCAGCAGTTCCCCGGGTTTTGGGTTCTATGGCTACACCTTC.

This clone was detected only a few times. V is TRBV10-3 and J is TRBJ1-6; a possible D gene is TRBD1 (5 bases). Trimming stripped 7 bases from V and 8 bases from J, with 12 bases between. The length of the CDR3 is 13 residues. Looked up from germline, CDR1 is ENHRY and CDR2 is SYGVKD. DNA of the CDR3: TGTGCCATCAAGGAGGGGCAGGATTCACCCCTCCACTTT. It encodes CAIKEGQDSPLHF.

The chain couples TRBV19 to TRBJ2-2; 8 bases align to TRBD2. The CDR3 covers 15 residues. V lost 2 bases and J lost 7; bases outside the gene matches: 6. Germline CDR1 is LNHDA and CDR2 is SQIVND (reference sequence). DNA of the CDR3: TGTGCCAGTAGTATACAACGGGGGGGTATCGGGGAGCTGTTTTTT. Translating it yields CASSIQRGGIGELFF.

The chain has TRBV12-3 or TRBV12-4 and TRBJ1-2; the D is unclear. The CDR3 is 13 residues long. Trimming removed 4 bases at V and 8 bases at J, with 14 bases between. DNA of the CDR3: TGTGCCAGCAGTTCCAACTGGAGTAACGGCTACACCTTC. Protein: CASSSNWSNGYTF.

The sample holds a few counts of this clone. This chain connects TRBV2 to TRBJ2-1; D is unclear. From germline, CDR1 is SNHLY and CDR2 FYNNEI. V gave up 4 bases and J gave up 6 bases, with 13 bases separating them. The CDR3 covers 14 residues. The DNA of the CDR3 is TGTGCCAGCAGTGTCTTGACTTCAAGCAATGAGCAGTTCTTC. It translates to CASSVLTSSNEQFF.

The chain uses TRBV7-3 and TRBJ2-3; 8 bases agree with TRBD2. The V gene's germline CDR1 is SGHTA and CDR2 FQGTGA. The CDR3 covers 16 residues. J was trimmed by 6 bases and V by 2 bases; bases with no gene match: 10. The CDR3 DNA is TGTGCCAGCAGCTTACTGGGGCGGGGGGCATATGATACGCAGTATTTT. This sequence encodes CASSLLGRGAYDTQYF.

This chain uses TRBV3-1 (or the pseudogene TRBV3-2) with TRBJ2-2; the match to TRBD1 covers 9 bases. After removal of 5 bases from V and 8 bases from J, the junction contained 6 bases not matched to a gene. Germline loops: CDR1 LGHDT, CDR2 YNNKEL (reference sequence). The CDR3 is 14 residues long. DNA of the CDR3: TGTGCCAGCAGCTCTCCGGACAGGGGAGGGGAGCTGTTTTTT. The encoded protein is CASSSPDRGGELFF.

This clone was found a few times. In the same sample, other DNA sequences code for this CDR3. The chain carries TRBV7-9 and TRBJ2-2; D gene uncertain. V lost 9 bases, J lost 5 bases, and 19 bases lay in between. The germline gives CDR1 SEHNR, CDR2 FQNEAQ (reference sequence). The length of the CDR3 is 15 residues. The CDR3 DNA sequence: TGTGCCAGTAGAGGACCGGAAGTGGGAACCGGGGAGCTGTTTTTT. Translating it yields CASRGPEVGTGELFF.

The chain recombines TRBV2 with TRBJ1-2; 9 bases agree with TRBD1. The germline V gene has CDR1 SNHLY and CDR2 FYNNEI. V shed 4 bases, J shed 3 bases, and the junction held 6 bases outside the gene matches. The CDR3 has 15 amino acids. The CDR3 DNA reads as TGTGCCAGCAGTGCCGGGACAGGGACGGACTATGGCTACACCTTC. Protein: CASSAGTGTDYGYTF.

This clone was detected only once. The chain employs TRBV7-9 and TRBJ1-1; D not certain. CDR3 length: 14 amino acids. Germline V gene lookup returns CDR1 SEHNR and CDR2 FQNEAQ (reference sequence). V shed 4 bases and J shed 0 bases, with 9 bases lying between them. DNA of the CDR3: TGTGCCAGCAGCTATGGGATCCTGAACACTGAAGCTTTCTTT. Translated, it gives CASSYGILNTEAFF.

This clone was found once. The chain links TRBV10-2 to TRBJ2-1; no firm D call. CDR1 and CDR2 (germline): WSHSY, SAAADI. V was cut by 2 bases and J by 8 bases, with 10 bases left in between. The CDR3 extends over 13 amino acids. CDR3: CASSEVPRHEQFF. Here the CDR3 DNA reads TGCGCCAGCAGTGAGGTTCCGCGCCATGAGCAGTTCTTC.

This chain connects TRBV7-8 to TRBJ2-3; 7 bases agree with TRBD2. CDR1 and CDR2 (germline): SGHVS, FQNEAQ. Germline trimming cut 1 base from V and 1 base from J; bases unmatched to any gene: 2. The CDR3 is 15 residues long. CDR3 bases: TGTGCCAGCAGCTTAGGGGGGGGAGGCACAGATACGCAGTATTTT. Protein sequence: CASSLGGGGTDTQYF.

The CDR3: CAWSGGGKETQYF. CDR3 in DNA: TGTGCCTGGAGTGGTGGTGGAAAGGAGACCCAGTACTTC. The J gene is TRBJ2-5, the V gene TRBV30, with D unclear. CDR3 length: 13 residues. Germline V gene sequence: CDR1 GTSNPN, CDR2 SVGIG (reference sequence). V was trimmed by 1 base and J by 5 bases, leaving 11 bases between them.

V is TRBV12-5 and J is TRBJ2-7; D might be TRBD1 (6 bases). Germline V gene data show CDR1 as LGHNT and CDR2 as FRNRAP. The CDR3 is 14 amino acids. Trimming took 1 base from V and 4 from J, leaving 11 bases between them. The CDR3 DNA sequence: TGTGCTAGTGGTTTGGGCAGGGGAAGGTACGAGCAGTACTTC. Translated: CASGLGRGRYEQYF.

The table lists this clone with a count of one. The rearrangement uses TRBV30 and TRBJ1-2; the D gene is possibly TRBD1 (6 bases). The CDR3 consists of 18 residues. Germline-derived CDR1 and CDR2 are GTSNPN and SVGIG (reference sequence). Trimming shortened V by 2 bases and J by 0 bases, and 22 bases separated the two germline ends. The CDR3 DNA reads TGTGCCTGGAGTCCACCAGGGGTGGGCTCGCTAGCTAACTATGGCTACACCTTC. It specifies CAWSPPGVGSLANYGYTF.

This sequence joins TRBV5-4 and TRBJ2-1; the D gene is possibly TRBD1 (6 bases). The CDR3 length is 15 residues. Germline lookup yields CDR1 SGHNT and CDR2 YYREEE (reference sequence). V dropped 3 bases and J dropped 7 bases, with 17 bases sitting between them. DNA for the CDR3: TGTGCCAGCAGCTACTACAGGGTCGGGGTGAATGAGCAGTTCTTC. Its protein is CASSYYRVGVNEQFF.